A single sample is the source of the 8 T cell receptor beta chains below, sequenced in a study of blood T cell repertoires in COVID-19. Sequencing was performed with immunoSEQ multiplex PCR; in TCRdb, only in-frame clones are kept and a portion is missing. The sample has more than 85,000 clones; approximately 82% are singletons. The sequenced sample was peripheral blood. The receptors come from a man in his sixties or seventies with acute or convalescent COVID-19.

This rearrangement joins TRBV7-9 to TRBJ1-2; the match to TRBD1 covers 10 bases. V gave up 1 base and J gave up 6 bases; unmatched junction bases: 5. Germline lookup yields CDR1 SEHNR and CDR2 FQNEAQ (reference sequence). The CDR3 extends over 15 amino acids. The CDR3 DNA follows: TGTGCCAGCAGCTTAGATGGGGACAGGGGTGATGGCTACACCTTC. Translation gives CASSLDGDRGDGYTF.

The chain couples TRBV7-8 to TRBJ1-5; D not resolved. CDR3 size: 15 residues. CDR1 and CDR2 from the germline V gene are SGHVS and FQNEAQ. V was trimmed by 0 bases and J by 6 bases, leaving 12 bases between them. The CDR3 loop is CASSLAAGFRQPQHF. CDR3 in DNA: TGTGCCAGCAGCTTAGCAGCGGGGTTTCGTCAGCCCCAGCATTTT.

The chain carries TRBV3-1 (or the pseudogene TRBV3-2) and TRBJ1-5; D unclear. CDR1 LGHDT and CDR2 YNNKEL come from the germline V gene (reference sequence). Trimming took 0 bases from V and 9 from J, leaving 9 bases between them. There are 13 residues in the CDR3. In DNA form, the CDR3 reads TGTGCCAGCAGCCAAGACAGGTTAAGGCCCCAGCATTTT. This translates into CASSQDRLRPQHF.

This clone was counted once. This CDR3 is CASSPQREETQYF. The CDR3, as DNA: TGTGCCAGTAGTCCCCAGCGGGAAGAGACCCAGTACTTC. The rearrangement uses TRBV19 and TRBJ2-5; possible D gene TRBD2, 6 bases. CDR3 length: 13 residues. Trimming stripped 5 bases from V and 3 bases from J, with 10 bases between. Germline V gives CDR1 LNHDA, CDR2 SQIVND (reference sequence). Filled out from reference TRBV19 and TRBJ2-5, the complete variable domain reads DGGITQSPKYLFRKEGQNVTLSCEQNLNHDAMYWYRQDPGQGLRLIYYSQIVNDFQKGDIAEGYSVSREKKESFPLTVTSAQKNPTAFYLCASSPQREETQYFGPGTRLLVL.

This chain connects TRBV6-5 to TRBJ2-2, with D uncertain. The CDR3 consists of 15 residues. Per the germline V gene, CDR1 is MNHEY and CDR2 is SVGAGI. Trimming left V 0 bases short and J 1 base short, with 6 bases between. The CDR3 loop reads CASSYSYRNTGELFF. In nucleotides, the CDR3 is TGTGCCAGCAGTTACTCGTACAGGAACACCGGGGAGCTGTTTTTT.

DNA of the CDR3: TGTGCCAGCAGCTTAGATTTGGCGGGAGGGATCACAGATACGCAGTATTTT. This translates into CASSLDLAGGITDTQYF. The rearrangement uses TRBV7-2 and TRBJ2-3; TRBD2 matches at 9 bases. The CDR3 extends over 17 amino acids. Trimming cost V 1 base and J 2 bases; bases outside gene matches: 7. The germline V gene encodes CDR1 SGHTA and CDR2 FQGNSA.

This clone has only one observation. The chain recombines TRBV30 with TRBJ1-2, with 7 bases identical to TRBD1. V gave up 7 bases and J gave up 6 bases; unmatched junction bases: 11. Germline CDR1 and CDR2: GTSNPN and SVGIG (reference sequence). This CDR3 is built from 13 residues. CDR3 sequence reads: CASSTGLIDGYTF. CDR3 in DNA: TGTGCCTCCTCGACAGGGTTGATCGATGGCTACACCTTC.

This rearrangement joins TRBV28 to TRBJ1-5, with 9 bases that match TRBD1. This CDR3 region has 15 residues. Unmatched junction bases numbered 6, after V lost 7 bases and J lost 2 bases. Germline CDR1 and CDR2: MDHEN and SYDVKM. CDR3 residues: CASTHRGRGNQPQHF. DNA of the CDR3: TGTGCCAGCACCCACAGGGGGCGCGGCAATCAGCCCCAGCATTTT.